The present T cell receptor (beta chain) was sequenced within a study of radiation and T cells in renal cell carcinoma. Whole-study findings and limits: Baseline intratumoral clonotype presence is unknown without pretreatment biopsies. Top tumor clonotypes rose in blood 2 weeks post-radiation, then contracted.

Assay used: immunoSEQ multiplex PCR; TCRdb lists only in-frame clones, some missing. This sample yields about 49,000 clones, of which 80% are seen a single time; less than 30% belongs to the top ten. The CDR3 consists of 13 residues. Trimming stripped 3 bases from V and 1 base from J, with 7 bases between. The germline CDR1 and CDR2 sequences are SEHNR and FQNEAQ (reference sequence). At least ten counts were recorded for this clone. Its antigen is currently unknown. At the DNA level, this CDR3 is encoded by other sequences in the same sample as well. Time point: blood 2 weeks post-SBRT. Sample treatment: 15 Gy SBRT to primary tumor, nephrectomy 4 weeks later.

This receptor was taken from a woman aged 70-85 years with renal cell carcinoma. This chain joins TRBV7-9 and TRBJ2-7, with a weak D call TRBD2 (5 bases). The sequences come from blood, collected from a patient whose treatment included radiotherapy and nephrectomy. CDR3 residues: CASSLPGSYEQYF. For the CDR3, the DNA is TGTGCCAGCAGCTTGCCGGGATCCTACGAGCAGTACTTC.